The source of this TCR beta chain is a study of shared clonotypes between healthy human individuals. The study's findings and limits: Larger richness was generally estimated for naive than memory subsets.

About this clone: Its antigen is not identified.

The CDR3 spans 12 residues. The V gene's germline CDR1 is MGHDK and CDR2 SYGVNS. V lost 5 bases and J 11 bases, leaving 13 bases between the germline ends. Genomic DNA (from each subset) was split evenly across several immunoSEQ plates. Method: immunoSEQ multiplex PCR; TCRdb's copy keeps in-frame clones and lacks some. The top ten clones hold 0.1% to 0.15% of a sample with some 2,000,000 clones, approximately 95% of them seen once. The TCR originated in a man in his late teens or twenties in good health. Material for sequencing was naive CD4+ T cells sorted from blood. The subset here: CD45RA+ positively selected. The chain couples TRBV25-1 to TRBJ1-3; the D gene is possibly TRBD1 (6 bases). CDR3 coding DNA: TGTGCCAGCAGTCAACGGGCAGGGGCCATATATTTT. Amino acid sequence: CASSQRAGAIYF. Using reference TRBV25-1 and TRBJ1-3 for the parts outside the CDR3, the full variable domain is EADIYQTPRYLVIGTGKKITLECSQTMGHDKMYWYQQDPGMELHLIHYSYGVNSTEKGDLSSESTVSRIRTEHFPLTLESARPSHTSQYLCASSQRAGAIYFGEGSWLTVV.